This record covers a single T cell receptor (beta chain). Its target is not known. The record originates from a study of Graves' ophthalmopathy and Graves' hyperthyroidism. Across the study: No progression to ophthalmopathy over 18 months defined stable hyperthyroidism.

Study-wide results and limits: Blood also carried most expanded thyroid clonotypes exceeding 0.001 frequency. Ophthalmopathy versus stable hyperthyroidism: 13-signature model gave around 85% sensitivity, 75% to 82% specificity.

Germline V lookup: CDR1 SQVTM, CDR2 ANQGSEA. The CDR3 loop spans 19 amino acids. J was trimmed by 4 bases and V by 8 bases; bases with no gene match: 25. Amplified TCR beta CDR3 regions were obtained using RNA transcripts as template. The library came from an HTBI-primed first-round RT-PCR and a second-round multiplex PCR. Via MiXCR, TCRdb re-called the multiplex PCR reads, giving one row per CDR3 protein. The sample contains roughly 1.1 million distinct CDR3 sequences, around a third of which appear only once. Material: peripheral blood or thyroid tissue (not recorded which). The J gene is TRBJ2-1, the V gene TRBV29-1, with TRBD2 identical over 8 bases. This clonotype originated in an adult man with Graves' hyperthyroidism. In DNA form, the CDR3 reads TGCAGCTTCACACGTCGGGGGGGGGCCCCTGTACAGGCGTACAATGAGCAGTTCTTC. Its protein product is CSFTRRGGAPVQAYNEQFF.